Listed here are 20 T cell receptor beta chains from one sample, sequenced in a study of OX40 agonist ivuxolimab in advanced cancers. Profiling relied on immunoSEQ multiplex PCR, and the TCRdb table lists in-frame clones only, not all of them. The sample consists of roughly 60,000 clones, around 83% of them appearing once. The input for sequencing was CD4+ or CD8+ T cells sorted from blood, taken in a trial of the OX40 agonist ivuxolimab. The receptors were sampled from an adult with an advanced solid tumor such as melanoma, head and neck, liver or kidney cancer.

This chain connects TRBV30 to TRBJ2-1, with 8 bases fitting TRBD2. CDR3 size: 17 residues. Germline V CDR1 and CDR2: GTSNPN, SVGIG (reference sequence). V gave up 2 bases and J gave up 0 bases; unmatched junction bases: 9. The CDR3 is CAWSQGSGGSSYNEQFF. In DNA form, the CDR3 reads TGTGCCTGGAGTCAGGGGAGCGGGGGTAGCTCCTACAATGAGCAGTTCTTC.

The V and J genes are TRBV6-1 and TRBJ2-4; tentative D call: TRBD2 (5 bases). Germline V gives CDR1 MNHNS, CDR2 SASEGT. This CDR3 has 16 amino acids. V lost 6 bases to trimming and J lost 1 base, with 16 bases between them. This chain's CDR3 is CASRELGEFAKNIQYF. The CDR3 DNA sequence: TGTGCCAGCAGGGAACTAGGCGAGTTCGCCAAAAACATTCAGTACTTC.

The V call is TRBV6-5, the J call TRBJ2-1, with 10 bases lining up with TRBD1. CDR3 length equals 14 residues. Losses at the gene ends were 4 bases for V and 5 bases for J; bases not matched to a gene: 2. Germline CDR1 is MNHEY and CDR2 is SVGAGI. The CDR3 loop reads CASSLGQGHNEQFF. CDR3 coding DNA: TGTGCCAGCAGTTTGGGACAGGGGCACAATGAGCAGTTCTTC.

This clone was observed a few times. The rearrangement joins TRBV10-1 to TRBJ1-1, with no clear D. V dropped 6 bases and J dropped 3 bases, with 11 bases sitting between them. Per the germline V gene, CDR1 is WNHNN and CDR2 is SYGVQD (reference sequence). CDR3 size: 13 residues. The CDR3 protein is CASRRTRDTEAFF. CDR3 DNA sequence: TGCGCCAGCAGACGGACCCGGGACACTGAAGCTTTCTTT.

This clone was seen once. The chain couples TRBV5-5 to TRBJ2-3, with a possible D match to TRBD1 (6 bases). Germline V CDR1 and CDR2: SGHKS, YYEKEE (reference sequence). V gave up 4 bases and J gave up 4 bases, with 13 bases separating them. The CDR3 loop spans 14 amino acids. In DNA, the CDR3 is TGTGCCAGCAGCACTGGGACAAGGGCAGATACGCAGTATTTT. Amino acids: CASSTGTRADTQYF. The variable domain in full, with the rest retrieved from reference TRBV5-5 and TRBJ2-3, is DAGVTQSPTHLIKTRGQQVTLRCSPISGHKSVSWYQQVLGQGPQFIFQYYEKEERGRGNFPDRFSARQFPNYSSELNVNALLLGDSALYLCASSTGTRADTQYFGPGTRLTVL.

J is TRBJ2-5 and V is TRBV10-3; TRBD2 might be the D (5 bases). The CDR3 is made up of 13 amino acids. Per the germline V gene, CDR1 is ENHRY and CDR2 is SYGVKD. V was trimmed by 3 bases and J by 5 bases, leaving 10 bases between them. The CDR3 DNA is TGTGCCATCAGTGAACCCGGGGTGGAGACCCAGTACTTC. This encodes CAISEPGVETQYF.

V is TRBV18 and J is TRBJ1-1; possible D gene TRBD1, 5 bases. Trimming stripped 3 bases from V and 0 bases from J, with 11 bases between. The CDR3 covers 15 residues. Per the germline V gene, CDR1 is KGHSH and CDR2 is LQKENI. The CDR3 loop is CASSPRTRMNTEAFF. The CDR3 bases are TGTGCCAGCTCACCCCGGACAAGAATGAACACTGAAGCTTTCTTT.

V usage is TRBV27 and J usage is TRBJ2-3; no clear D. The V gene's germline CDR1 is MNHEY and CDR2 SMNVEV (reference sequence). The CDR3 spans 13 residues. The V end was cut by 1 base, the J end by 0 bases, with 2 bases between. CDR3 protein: CASSLLSTDTQYF. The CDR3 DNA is TGTGCCAGCAGTTTATTGAGCACAGATACGCAGTATTTT.

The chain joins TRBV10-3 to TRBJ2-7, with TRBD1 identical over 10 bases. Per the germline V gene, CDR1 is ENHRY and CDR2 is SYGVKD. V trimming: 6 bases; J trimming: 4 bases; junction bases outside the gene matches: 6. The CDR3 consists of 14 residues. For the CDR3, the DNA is TGTGCCATCAGGATCCAGGACAGGGGGTACGAGCAGTACTTC. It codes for CAIRIQDRGYEQYF.

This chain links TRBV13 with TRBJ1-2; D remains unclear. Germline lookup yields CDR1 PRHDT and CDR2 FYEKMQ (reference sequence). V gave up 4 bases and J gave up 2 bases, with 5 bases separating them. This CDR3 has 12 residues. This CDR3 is CASSYRNYGYTF. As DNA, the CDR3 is TGTGCCAGCAGCTACAGAAACTATGGCTACACCTTC.

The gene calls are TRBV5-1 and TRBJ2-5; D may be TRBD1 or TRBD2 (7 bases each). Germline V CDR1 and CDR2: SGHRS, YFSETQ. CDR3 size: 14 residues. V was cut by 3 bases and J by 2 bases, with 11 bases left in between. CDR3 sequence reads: CASSWGGQQETQYF. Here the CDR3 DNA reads TGCGCCAGCAGCTGGGGGGGACAGCAAGAGACCCAGTACTTC.

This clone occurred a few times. CDR3 sequence (DNA): TGTGCCAGCAAAACCCAGGGCACTGACTACAATGAGCAGTTCTTC. This translates into CASKTQGTDYNEQFF. The chain joins TRBV2 to TRBJ2-1; D is perhaps TRBD1 (5 bases). The CDR3 contains 15 residues. Germline V gene lookup returns CDR1 SNHLY and CDR2 FYNNEI. Trimming removed 7 bases from V and 3 bases from J, with 16 bases in between.

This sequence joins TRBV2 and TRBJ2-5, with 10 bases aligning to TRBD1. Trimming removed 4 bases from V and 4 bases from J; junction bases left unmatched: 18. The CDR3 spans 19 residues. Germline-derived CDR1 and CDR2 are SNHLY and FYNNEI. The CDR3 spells CASSVGVPGTGVSRETQYF. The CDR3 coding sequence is TGTGCCAGCAGTGTCGGGGTTCCCGGGACAGGGGTATCTCGAGAGACCCAGTACTTC.

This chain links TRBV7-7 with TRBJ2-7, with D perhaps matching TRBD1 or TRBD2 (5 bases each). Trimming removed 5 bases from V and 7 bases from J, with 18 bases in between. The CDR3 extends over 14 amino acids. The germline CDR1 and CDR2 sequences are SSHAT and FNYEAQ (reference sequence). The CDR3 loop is CASSAGPGLGEQYF. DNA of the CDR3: TGTGCCAGCAGCGCCGGACCGGGGCTGGGGGAGCAGTACTTC.

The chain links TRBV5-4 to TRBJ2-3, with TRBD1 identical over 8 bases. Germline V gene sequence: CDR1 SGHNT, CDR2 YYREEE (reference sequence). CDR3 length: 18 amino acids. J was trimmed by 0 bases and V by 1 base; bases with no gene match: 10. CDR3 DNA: TGTGCCAGCAGCTTGAGGGGACAGGCCTTGCCTAGCACAGATACGCAGTATTTT. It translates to CASSLRGQALPSTDTQYF.

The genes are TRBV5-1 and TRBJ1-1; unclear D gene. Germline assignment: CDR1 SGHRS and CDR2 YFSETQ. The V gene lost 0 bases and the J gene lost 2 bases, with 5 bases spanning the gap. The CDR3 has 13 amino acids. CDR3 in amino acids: CASSLDANTEAFF. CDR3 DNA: TGCGCCAGCAGCTTGGATGCTAACACTGAAGCTTTCTTT.

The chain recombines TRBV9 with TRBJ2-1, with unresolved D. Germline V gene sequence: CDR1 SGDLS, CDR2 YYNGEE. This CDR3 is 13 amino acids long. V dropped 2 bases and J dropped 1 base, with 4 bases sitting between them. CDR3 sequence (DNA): TGTGCCAGCAGCGTGACGTCCTACAATGAGCAGTTCTTC. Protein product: CASSVTSYNEQFF.

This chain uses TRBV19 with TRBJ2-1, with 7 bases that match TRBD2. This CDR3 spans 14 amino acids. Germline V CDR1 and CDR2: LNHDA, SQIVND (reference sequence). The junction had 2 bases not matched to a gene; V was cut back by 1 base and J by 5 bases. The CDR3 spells CASSIVGGDNEQFF. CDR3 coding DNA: TGTGCCAGTAGTATAGTGGGGGGGGACAATGAGCAGTTCTTC.

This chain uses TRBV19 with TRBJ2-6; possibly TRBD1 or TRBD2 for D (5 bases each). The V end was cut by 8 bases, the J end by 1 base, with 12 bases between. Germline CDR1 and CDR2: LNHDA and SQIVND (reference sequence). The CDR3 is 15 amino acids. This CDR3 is CASSPGGSGANVLTF. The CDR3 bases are TGTGCCAGTTCCCCTGGGGGTTCTGGGGCCAACGTCCTGACTTTC.

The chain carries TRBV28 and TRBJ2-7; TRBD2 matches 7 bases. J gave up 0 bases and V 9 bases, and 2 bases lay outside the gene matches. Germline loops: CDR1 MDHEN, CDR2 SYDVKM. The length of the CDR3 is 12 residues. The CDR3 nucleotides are TGTGCCAGTGGCGGGAGCTCCTACGAGCAGTACTTC. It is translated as CASGGSSYEQYF.